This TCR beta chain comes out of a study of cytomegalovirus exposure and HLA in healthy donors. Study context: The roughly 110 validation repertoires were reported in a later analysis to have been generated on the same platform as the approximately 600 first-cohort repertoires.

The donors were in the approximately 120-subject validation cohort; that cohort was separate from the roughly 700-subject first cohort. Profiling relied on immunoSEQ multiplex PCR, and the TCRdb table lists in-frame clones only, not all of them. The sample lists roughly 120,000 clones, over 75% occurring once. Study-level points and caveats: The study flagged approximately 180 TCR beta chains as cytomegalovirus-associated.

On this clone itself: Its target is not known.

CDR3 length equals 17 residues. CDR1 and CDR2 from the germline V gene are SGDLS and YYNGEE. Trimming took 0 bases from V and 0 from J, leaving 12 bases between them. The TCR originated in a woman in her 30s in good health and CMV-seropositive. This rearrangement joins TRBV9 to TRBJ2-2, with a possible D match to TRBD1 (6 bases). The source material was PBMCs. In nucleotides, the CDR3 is TGTGCCAGCAGCGTAGCTCCTTGGACAGCGAACACCGGGGAGCTGTTTTTT. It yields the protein CASSVAPWTANTGELFF.